This TCR beta chain is from a study of T cell responses to AZD1222 COVID-19 vaccine. The assay was immunoSEQ multiplex PCR, and TCRdb's table has in-frame clones only and misses some. The data show roughly 150,000 clones, with about 91% seen just once and approximately 0.98% held by the top ten. The CDR3 runs 13 residues. CDR1 and CDR2 from the germline V gene are LNHDA and SQIVND (reference sequence). Trimming removed 5 bases at V and 4 bases at J, with 11 bases between. This sequence was found in an adult who received the AZD1222 COVID-19 vaccine. The chain couples TRBV19 to TRBJ1-2, with D perhaps matching TRBD1 (5 bases). This sample comprised peripheral blood, obtained 28 days after the second AZD1222 dose. CDR3 amino acids: CASSRQNIYGYTF. CDR3 coding DNA: TGTGCCAGTAGTCGACAGAACATCTATGGCTACACCTTC. The full variable domain, completed using reference TRBV19 and TRBJ1-2, is DGGITQSPKYLFRKEGQNVTLSCEQNLNHDAMYWYRQDPGQGLRLIYYSQIVNDFQKGDIAEGYSVSREKKESFPLTVTSAQKNPTAFYLCASSRQNIYGYTFGSGTRLTVV.